This T cell receptor beta chain was recovered during a study of metastatic and nonmetastatic thyroid tumors. Study details: The authors compared repertoires across blood and tumor or nodule tissue from malignant and benign thyroid patients. General observations from the study: It was reportedly found that TCR beta diversity was significantly higher in malignant thyroid tumors than in benign nodules, a difference seen in both blood and tumor samples.

Using MiXCR, TCRdb re-called clones from the PCR reads. Among fewer than 25,000 clones listed, roughly a third were seen once. No patient received treatment before thyroid surgery. With regard to this clone: Antigen specificity is unknown.

The sequence was collected from a female donor with papillary thyroid cancer or a benign thyroid nodule (not recorded which). Some clones in this sample may be carry-over from other donors' samples. The specimen sequenced was blood.

The CDR3 nucleotides are TGCAGTGCTAGAGATCCTTACAGGGACACAGATACGCAGTATTTT. Residues: CSARDPYRDTDTQYF. V gene TRBV20-1 combines with J gene TRBJ2-3, with a weak D call TRBD1 (6 bases). Germline V gene data show CDR1 as DFQATT and CDR2 as SNEGSKA (reference sequence). Trimming left V 0 bases short and J 2 bases short, with 12 bases between. This CDR3 contains 15 residues.